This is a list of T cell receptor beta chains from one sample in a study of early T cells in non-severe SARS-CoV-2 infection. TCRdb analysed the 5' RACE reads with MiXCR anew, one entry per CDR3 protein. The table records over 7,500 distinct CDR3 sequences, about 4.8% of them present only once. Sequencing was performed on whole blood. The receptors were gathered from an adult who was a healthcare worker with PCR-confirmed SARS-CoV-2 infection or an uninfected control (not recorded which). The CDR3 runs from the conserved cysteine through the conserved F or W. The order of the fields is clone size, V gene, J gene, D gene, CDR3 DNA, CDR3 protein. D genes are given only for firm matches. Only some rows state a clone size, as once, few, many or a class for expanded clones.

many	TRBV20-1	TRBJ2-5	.	TGCAGTGCTAGGTTGAGCGCAGGGTTGGAGACCCAGTACTTC	CSARLSAGLETQYF
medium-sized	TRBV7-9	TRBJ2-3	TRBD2	TGTGCCAGCAGCTTTCGTACTAGCGGGAGCACAGATACGCAGTATTTT	CASSFRTSGSTDTQYF
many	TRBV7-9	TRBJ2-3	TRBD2	TGTGCCAGCAGCTTACCCCTCGGACTAGCGGGGCTCACAGATACGCAGTATTTT	CASSLPLGLAGLTDTQYF
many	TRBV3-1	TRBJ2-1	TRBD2	TGTGCCAGCAGCCATCCTCTAGCGGCAGCCTACAATGAGCAGTTCTTC	CASSHPLAAAYNEQFF
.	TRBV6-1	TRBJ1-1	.	TGTGCCAGCAGTGGAAGGGTTTGGAACACTGAAGCTTTCTTT	CASSGRVWNTEAFF
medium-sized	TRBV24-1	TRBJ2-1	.	TGTGCCACCAGCTCCACAACCCCGAGGGGCAGGCATCCCAATGAGCAGTTCTTC	CATSSTTPRGRHPNEQFF
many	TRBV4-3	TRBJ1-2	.	TGCGCCAGCAGCCAAGATAGGTGGGCAGGGAGAGACTATGGCTACACCTTC	CASSQDRWAGRDYGYTF
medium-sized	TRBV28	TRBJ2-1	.	TGTGCCAGCAGTTTAAGGGCGACCTACAATGAGCAGTTCTTC	CASSLRATYNEQFF
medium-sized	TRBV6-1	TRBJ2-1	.	TGTGCCAGCAGTGAAGTGCCGGGGGCAACCTACAATGAGCAGTTCTTC	CASSEVPGATYNEQFF
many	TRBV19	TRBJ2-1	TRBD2	TGTGCCAGCTGCTGGGGACTAGCGGACTACAATGAGCAGTTCTTC	CASCWGLADYNEQFF
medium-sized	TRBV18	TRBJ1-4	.	TGTGCCAGCTCACCACAGGGGAGGGGTGAAAAACTGTTTTTT	CASSPQGRGEKLFF
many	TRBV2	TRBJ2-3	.	TGTGCCAGCAGTGAACGACCACCCTCACCTAGCACAGATACGCAGTATTTT	CASSERPPSPSTDTQYF
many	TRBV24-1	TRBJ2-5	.	TGTGCCACCAGTGATTGGATAGGTAGCGCAGAGACCCAGTACTTC	CATSDWIGSAETQYF
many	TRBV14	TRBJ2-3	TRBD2	TGTGCCAGCAGCCAAGGCGGGAGAGCTAGCACAGATACGCAGTATTTT	CASSQGGRASTDTQYF
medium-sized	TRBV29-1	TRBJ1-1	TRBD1	TGCAGCGTGACCGAGGACAGGGGTCCCCTGGGCACTGAAGCTTTCTTT	CSVTEDRGPLGTEAFF
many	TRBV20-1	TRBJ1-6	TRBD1	TGCAGTGCAGAACGGACAGGTGTTTCACCCCTCCACTTT	CSAERTGVSPLHF
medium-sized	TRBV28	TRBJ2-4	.	TGTGCCAGCAGTTTGGGTTATCGGTCAGGCGGAAACATTCAGTACTTC	CASSLGYRSGGNIQYF
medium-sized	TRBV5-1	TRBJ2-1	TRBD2	TGCGCCAGCAGCTTGGTTGGCGGGAGGGCTGTCAATGAGCAGTTCTTC	CASSLVGGRAVNEQFF
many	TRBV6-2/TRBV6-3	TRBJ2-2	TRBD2	TGTGCCAGCTCCGGGACTAGCGGGTTTACCGGGGAGCTGTTTTTT	CASSGTSGFTGELFF
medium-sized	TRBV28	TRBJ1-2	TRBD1	TGTGCCAGCAGTTCCCCCACCGGGACAGGGCACAATGGCTACACCTTC	CASSSPTGTGHNGYTF
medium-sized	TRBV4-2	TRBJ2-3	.	TGTGCCAGCAGCTCGCGGGTCGGTTCTAGCACAGATACGCAGTATTTT	CASSSRVGSSTDTQYF
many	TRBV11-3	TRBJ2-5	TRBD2	TGTGCCAGCAGCCAGCGGGAAAAGGCGTACCAAGAGACCCAGTACTTC	CASSQREKAYQETQYF
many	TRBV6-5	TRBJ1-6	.	TGTGCCAGCAGTCTTCGACAGTCCGTCGGTAATTCACCCCTCCACTTT	CASSLRQSVGNSPLHF
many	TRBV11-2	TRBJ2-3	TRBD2	TGTGCCAGCAGCTTAGATTGGGGACTAAACACAGATACGCAGTATTTT	CASSLDWGLNTDTQYF